This T cell receptor beta chain was documented in a study of healthy donors' naive CD4 and CD8 T cells. Looking at the study overall: Three donor age groups were sampled: 20-25, 40-50 and 60-70 years; half female. All functional IMGT TCR alpha variants were covered by new primers.

Trimming shortened V by 2 bases and J by 2 bases, and 12 bases separated the two germline ends. CDR1 is SQVTM and CDR2 is ANQGSEA in the germline V gene. The length of the CDR3 is 14 residues. A linear amplification protocol produced the TCR libraries from 500 ng of total RNA. TCRdb ran MiXCR on the reads and lists one entry per CDR3 protein. Seen here are about 180,000 distinct CDR3 sequences, 65% to 75% observed once, and the top ten hold 2% to 2.5%. Regarding the study as a whole: Negatively charged CDR3s marked CD8+ lineage; positively charged CDR3s marked CD4+ lineage.

As regards this clonotype: Its antigen remains unknown.

This sequence originates from a pool of human donors in good health; the sample pools cells from several healthy donors. The sequencing sample was made of naive CD4+ and CD8+ T cells sorted from blood, pooled from several donors. The chain is built from TRBV29-1 and TRBJ1-2; D remains unclear. CDR3 protein: CSVETDRSNYGYTF. CDR3 bases: TGCAGCGTTGAAACGGATCGGTCGAACTATGGCTACACCTTC.